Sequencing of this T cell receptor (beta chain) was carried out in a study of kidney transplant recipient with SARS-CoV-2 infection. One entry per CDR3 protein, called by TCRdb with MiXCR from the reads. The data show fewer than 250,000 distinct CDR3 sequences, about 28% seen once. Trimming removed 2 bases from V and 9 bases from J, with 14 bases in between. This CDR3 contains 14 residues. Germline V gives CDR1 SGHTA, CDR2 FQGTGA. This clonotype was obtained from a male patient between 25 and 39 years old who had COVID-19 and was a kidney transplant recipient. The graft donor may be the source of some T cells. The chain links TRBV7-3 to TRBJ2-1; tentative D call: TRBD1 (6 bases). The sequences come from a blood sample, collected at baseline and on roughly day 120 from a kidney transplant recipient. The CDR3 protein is CASSLLSGGGEQFF. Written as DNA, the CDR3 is TGTGCCAGCAGCTTATTATCTGGGGGCGGTGAGCAGTTCTTC.